This T cell receptor beta chain was sequenced in a study of blood T cell repertoires in COVID-19. For the study at large: Sites across the United States, Italy and Spain contributed samples from acute and convalescent COVID-19. The cDNA or gDNA used as material had been derived from T cells, B-cell-depleted T cells, or PBMCs.

Source study methods: The authors estimated nucleated cell counts from reference gene primer amplification. The table came from immunoSEQ multiplex PCR; TCRdb's copy has only in-frame clones and leaves some out. Clonal size and the V and J genes are those of that table, whereas D and trimming came from the DNA. The sample lists tens of thousands of clones; 86% were seen once. With 4 bases clipped from V and 9 bases from J, the junction kept 6 bases outside the gene matches. This CDR3 comprises 12 residues. The germline gives CDR1 SGHVS, CDR2 FNYEAQ. The sample was peripheral blood. The J gene is TRBJ2-7, the V gene TRBV7-6; 7 nucleotides align to TRBD1. This TCR came from a human donor in a cohort sampled during active COVID-19. CDR3 region: CASSSQGGVQYF. For the CDR3, the DNA is TGTGCCAGCAGCTCACAAGGGGGCGTGCAGTACTTC.